The 19 T cell receptor beta chains reported below all come from one sample, sequenced in a study of shared T cell receptors in the human thymus. Produced via immunoSEQ multiplex PCR; TCRdb's table is partial and in-frame only. This repertoire shows roughly 660,000 clones, around 89% found once; its top ten account for approximately 0.01%. These sequences were also reported in another study, on human thymus T cells.

Sequences were obtained from thymocytes. All receptors come from a boy under three years old with a congenital heart defect.

The chain couples TRBV28 to TRBJ2-7; D perhaps matches TRBD1 (5 bases). Per the germline V gene, CDR1 is MDHEN and CDR2 is SYDVKM. V was clipped by 6 bases and J by 4 bases, with 16 bases between them. The CDR3 covers 14 residues. Written as DNA, the CDR3 is TGTGCCAGCAGGCTTAACAGGCCGGGTTACGAGCAGTACTTC. Its protein product is CASRLNRPGYEQYF.

The rearrangement uses TRBV10-1 and TRBJ2-1; 12 bases align to TRBD2. Looked up from germline, CDR1 is WNHNN and CDR2 is SYGVQD (reference sequence). The V and J ends lost 6 bases and 0 bases, in that order; junction bases with no gene match: 18. This CDR3 contains 21 residues. The DNA of the CDR3 is TGCGCCAGCAGCGCTCAGGACGGGACTAGCGGGCATAAGAGCTCCTACAATGAGCAGTTCTTC. Protein: CASSAQDGTSGHKSSYNEQFF.

The V and J genes are TRBV10-1 and TRBJ2-7; TRBD2 might be the D (5 bases). CDR3 length: 12 residues. The V and J ends lost 6 bases and 4 bases respectively, with 10 bases between them. CDR1 WNHNN and CDR2 SYGVQD come from the germline V gene (reference sequence). In DNA form, the CDR3 reads TGCGCCAGCAGCAGAGAGGGATACGAGCAGTACTTC. Its protein is CASSREGYEQYF.

DNA for the CDR3: TGTGCCAGCAGCCCCGACGGGTACAATGAGCAGTTCTTC. Amino acid sequence: CASSPDGYNEQFF. The J gene is TRBJ2-1, the V gene TRBV7-6; the D is unclear. In germline, CDR1 is SGHVS, CDR2 FNYEAQ. Deletions cut 5 bases from V and 4 bases from J, with 9 bases between. The CDR3 extends over 13 amino acids.

The V call is TRBV9, the J call TRBJ2-1, with TRBD2 identical over 15 bases. The CDR3 has 18 residues. The germline V gene encodes CDR1 SGDLS and CDR2 YYNGEE. J was trimmed by 0 bases and V by 4 bases; bases with no gene match: 5. CDR3 loop: CASSLGLAGGSSYNEQFF. Here the CDR3 DNA reads TGTGCCAGCAGCTTGGGACTAGCGGGAGGTAGCTCCTACAATGAGCAGTTCTTC.

The CDR3 bases are TGTGCCAGCAGCCCGCGTCTGCACTCCTACGAGCAGTACTTC. This gives the protein CASSPRLHSYEQYF. The chain has TRBV7-9 and TRBJ2-7; D unresolved. V lost 5 bases and J 0 bases, leaving 11 bases between the germline ends. The CDR3 runs to 14 residues. Germline CDR1 is SEHNR and CDR2 is FQNEAQ (reference sequence).

This clone was seen a handful of times. CDR3 in DNA: TGCGCCAGCAGTGATTCCGGGACAGCCTCCTACGAGCAGTACTTC. Translated, it gives CASSDSGTASYEQYF. This chain connects TRBV10-2 to TRBJ2-7; 7 bases agree with TRBD1. Germline trimming cut 3 bases from V and 0 bases from J; bases unmatched to any gene: 5. Looked up from germline, CDR1 is WSHSY and CDR2 is SAAADI. This CDR3 has 15 residues.

The chain employs TRBV21-1 and TRBJ1-2. TRBV21-1 constitutes a pseudogene. This CDR3 spans 15 amino acids. In DNA, the CDR3 is TGTGCCAGCAGGCTCCCATGGTCAACGGGCTATGGCTACACCTTC. This sequence encodes CASRLPWSTGYGYTF.

This chain joins TRBV11-2 and TRBJ1-3; TRBD1 agrees at 8 bases. CDR3 length equals 18 residues. Germline V lookup: CDR1 SGHAT, CDR2 FQNNGV. V was pared by 5 bases and J by 0 bases, with 12 bases of the junction left unmatched. The CDR3: CASSLPGQVLVSGNTIYF. The CDR3 coding sequence is TGTGCCAGCAGCCTTCCGGGACAGGTACTTGTCTCTGGAAACACCATATATTTT.

The rearrangement joins TRBV6-1 to TRBJ1-4; maybe TRBD1 (6 bases). Trimming took off 1 base at V and 2 bases at J, with 17 bases between the two ends. Germline loops: CDR1 MNHNS, CDR2 SASEGT. This CDR3 region has 18 residues. The CDR3 loop is CASSEDREALSTNEKLFF. CDR3 coding DNA: TGTGCCAGCAGTGAAGACAGGGAAGCGCTATCGACTAATGAAAAACTGTTTTTT.

The J gene is TRBJ2-5, the V gene TRBV4-2; 10 positions match TRBD2. Germline loops: CDR1 LGHNA, CDR2 YNFKEQ. V lost 3 bases, J lost 2 bases, and 3 bases stayed unmatched. CDR3 size: 15 residues. In DNA form, the CDR3 reads TGTGCCAGCAGCCACCGGACTAGCGGACAAGAGACCCAGTACTTC. It specifies CASSHRTSGQETQYF.

This clone was counted a single time. J is TRBJ1-1 and V is TRBV9, with TRBD1 matching over 10 bases. The CDR3 is 17 amino acids. Germline V gene lookup returns CDR1 SGDLS and CDR2 YYNGEE. V was pared by 3 bases and J by 0 bases, with 8 bases of the junction left unmatched. The CDR3 DNA sequence: TGTGCCAGCAGCGCCGGGGACAGGGGAGGTTTGAACACTGAAGCTTTCTTT. Its translation: CASSAGDRGGLNTEAFF.

The chain recombines TRBV27 with TRBJ1-4; 9 bases are a match to TRBD1. The CDR3 sequence is 14 residues long. The trim removed 9 bases at V and 4 bases at J, leaving 6 bases unmatched. Germline values: CDR1 MNHEY, CDR2 SMNVEV (reference sequence). In nucleotides, the CDR3 is TGTGCCAGTGCACAGGGGGCCCATAATGAAAAACTGTTTTTT. Its protein is CASAQGAHNEKLFF.

This clone was counted once. This chain connects TRBV12-2 to TRBJ2-7; the D call of TRBD1 is as the table states it, not checked on the DNA. TRBV12-2 counts as a pseudogene. The CDR3 loop spans 17 amino acids. CDR3 in amino acids: CASRLVSRTGESYEQYF. The CDR3, as DNA: TGTGCAAGTCGCTTAGTGTCGCGGACAGGGGAATCCTACGAGCAGTACTTC.

The chain recombines TRBV7-4 with TRBJ2-7, with TRBD1 matching 9 bases. CDR3 size: 15 residues. Looked up from germline, CDR1 is SGHVT and CDR2 is SQSDAQ. Trimming took 5 bases from V and 6 from J; bases not matched to a gene: 11. CDR3 sequence: CASSPTRQGECEQYF. Written as DNA, the CDR3 is TGTGCCAGCAGCCCAACTAGACAGGGGGAGTGCGAGCAGTACTTC. The full variable domain, in which reference TRBV7-4 and TRBJ2-7 provide the parts outside the CDR3, is GAGVSQSPRYKVAKRGRDVALRCDSISGHVTLYWYRQTLGQGSEVLTYSQSDAQRDKSGRPSGRFSAERPERSVSTLKIQRTEQGDSAVYLCASSPTRQGECEQYFGPGTRLTVT.

The chain joins TRBV5-6 to TRBJ2-7; D is perhaps TRBD1 (6 bases). Per the germline V gene, CDR1 is SGHDT and CDR2 is YYEEEE. The CDR3 totals 16 residues. Trimming left V 0 bases short and J 0 bases short, with 13 bases between. The chain's CDR3 is CASSLVGASFSYEQYF. The CDR3 nucleotides are TGTGCCAGCAGCTTGGTGGGGGCTAGCTTCTCCTACGAGCAGTACTTC. Complete variable domain (other parts from reference TRBV5-6 and TRBJ2-7): DAGVTQSPTHLIKTRGQQVTLRCSPKSGHDTVSWYQQALGQGPQFIFQYYEEEERQRGNFPDRFSGHQFPNYSSELNVNALLLGDSALYLCASSLVGASFSYEQYFGPGTRLTVT.

This chain links TRBV10-3 with TRBJ2-7, with TRBD1 matching 10 bases. With 6 bases clipped from V and 5 bases from J, the junction kept 7 bases outside the gene matches. The CDR3 is made up of 14 amino acids. In germline, CDR1 is ENHRY, CDR2 SYGVKD. In nucleotides, the CDR3 is TGTGCCATCAGGGGAAGGGACAGGGGAGACGAGCAGTACTTC. Its protein is CAIRGRDRGDEQYF.

The rearrangement links TRBV28 to TRBJ2-1; 13 bases fit TRBD2. V gave up 3 bases and J gave up 8 bases; unmatched junction bases: 31. CDR3 length: 24 residues. Germline-derived CDR1 and CDR2 are MDHEN and SYDVKM. The CDR3 coding sequence is TGTGCCAGCAGTTTCCCCTTAACCCATTCCTCCAAGCCGGGACTAGCGGGAAGATTGCATGAGCAGTTCTTC. Its translation is CASSFPLTHSSKPGLAGRLHEQFF.

The chain combines TRBV10-3 with TRBJ2-7; 8 nucleotides agree with TRBD2. J was trimmed by 5 bases and V by 0 bases; bases with no gene match: 12. Germline CDR1 ENHRY, CDR2 SYGVKD. The CDR3 totals 17 residues. This chain's CDR3 is CAISESGLGLVPHEQYF. The CDR3 region has the DNA TGTGCCATCAGTGAGTCGGGGTTGGGACTAGTCCCCCACGAGCAGTACTTC.